The rows below give T cell receptor beta chains drawn from one sample of a study of early T cells in non-severe SARS-CoV-2 infection. TCRdb processed the 5' RACE reads anew with MiXCR; each CDR3 protein has one entry. The sample yields approximately 63,000 distinct CDR3 sequences, 5.5% to 7% seen once. Sequencing was performed on whole blood, taken at baseline. These receptors originate from an adult who was a healthcare worker with PCR-confirmed SARS-CoV-2 infection or an uninfected control (not recorded which). The CDR3 runs from the conserved cysteine through the conserved F or W. Fields, in order: clone size, V gene, J gene, D gene, CDR3 DNA, CDR3 protein. D genes are given only for firm matches. Size is omitted from some rows. Given values are once, few, many or a class for expanded clones.

many,TRBV28,TRBJ2-3,TRBD2,TGTGCCAGCAGTTTATCCGAACTAGCGGATCCCCTCACAGATACGCAGTATTTT,CASSLSELADPLTDTQYF
many,TRBV28,TRBJ1-2,.,TGTGCCAGCAGGCCCGGACAGCCTTCCTATGGCTACACCTTC,CASRPGQPSYGYTF
many,TRBV11-2,TRBJ2-5,.,TGTGCCACCAAAGGGCAGGGAACGTACCAAGAGACCCAGTACTTC,CATKGQGTYQETQYF
many,TRBV20-1,TRBJ1-6,.,TGCAGTGCTAGAGATCTGGACACCTATAATTCACCCCTCCACTTT,CSARDLDTYNSPLHF
.,TRBV12-3/TRBV12-4,TRBJ2-7,.,TGTGCCAGCAGCCCGTTCAGGGAGGAGCAGTACTTC,CASSPFREEQYF
few,TRBV4-2,TRBJ1-2,TRBD1,TGTGCCAGCAGCCAAGATTATTTTTTTCGACAGGGGGCGCAATCAAATGATGGCTACACCTTC,CASSQDYFFRQGAQSNDGYTF
few,TRBV4-2,TRBJ1-2,.,TGTGCCAGCAGCCAAGATGAGGGGCCGGACTACTATGGCTACACCTTC,CASSQDEGPDYYGYTF
many,TRBV20-1,TRBJ2-2,.,TGCAGTGCTAGAGACCGGGTCAACACCGGGGAGCTGTTTTTT,CSARDRVNTGELFF
.,TRBV6-5,TRBJ2-2,.,TGTGCCAGCAGTTCAGGGGCCTTGGGGGAGCTGTTTTTT,CASSSGALGELFF
many,TRBV20-1,TRBJ2-7,.,TGCAGTGCTAGAGGGGGCTACGAGCAGTACTTC,CSARGGYEQYF
.,TRBV27,TRBJ2-1,.,TGTGCCAGCAGCCAGTTTAATGAGCAGTTCTTC,CASSQFNEQFF
.,TRBV7-8,TRBJ2-7,.,TGTGCCAGCAGCTTAGTACACAGGGCCTACGAGCAGTACTTC,CASSLVHRAYEQYF
many,TRBV29-1,TRBJ2-5,TRBD2,TGCAGCGTTGATGCGGCGGGAGTGGAGGAGACCCAGTACTTC,CSVDAAGVEETQYF
many,TRBV28,TRBJ2-7,.,TGTGCCAGCAGTGGGGGTTGGTGGGGCTACGAGCAGTACTTC,CASSGGWWGYEQYF
many,TRBV19,TRBJ1-1,.,TGTGCCAGTAGTATATGGCCGGGGGGCGTTGGGACTGAAGCTTTCTTT,CASSIWPGGVGTEAFF
.,TRBV28,TRBJ1-3,TRBD1,TGTGCCAGCAGCCCTATTGACAGGGATGGAAACACCATATATTTT,CASSPIDRDGNTIYF
many,TRBV7-2,TRBJ2-1,TRBD1,TGTGCCAGCAGCTCACCGGGACAGGGCCACAATGAGCAGTTCTTC,CASSSPGQGHNEQFF
many,TRBV21-1,TRBJ2-3,.,TGTGCCAGCAGGGCAGATACGCAGTATTTT,CASRADTQYF
.,TRBV18,TRBJ2-1,.,TGTGCCAGCTCAGCGATGGGGTACCTTGGCAATGAGCAGTTCTTC,CASSAMGYLGNEQFF
.,TRBV7-9,TRBJ2-2,.,TGTGCCAGCAGCCCTCGGGGGATTGATTACACCGGGGAGCTGTTTTTT,CASSPRGIDYTGELFF
many,TRBV7-9,TRBJ1-1,.,TGTGCCACCGAGTCCGCCAGAGGAGACACTGAAGCTTTCTTT,CATESARGDTEAFF
many,TRBV5-1,TRBJ2-5,.,TGCGCCAGCAGCTCCTCACGGTCGGGGGCGCGGGAGACCCAGTACTTC,CASSSSRSGARETQYF
few,TRBV5-1,TRBJ2-1,.,TGCGCCAGCAGGCTCGGAGACACCCTTACGCAGTTCTTC,CASRLGDTLTQFF
many,TRBV29-1,TRBJ1-3,.,TGCAGCGTTGTACAGACCTATGGAAACACCATATATTTT,CSVVQTYGNTIYF
many,TRBV6-6,TRBJ2-1,.,TGTGCCAGCAGTTACAGTGGCCTGTACAATGAGCAGTTCTTC,CASSYSGLYNEQFF
many,TRBV12-3/TRBV12-4,TRBJ1-5,.,TGTGCCAGCAGTCCGTCGGACAGTCAGCCCCAGCATTTT,CASSPSDSQPQHF
few,TRBV5-6,TRBJ1-2,.,TGTGCCAGCAGCTTGGGGACGGTTAACTATGGCTACACCTTC,CASSLGTVNYGYTF
many,TRBV20-1,TRBJ2-5,TRBD2,TGCAGTGCTAGAGCTAGCGGGAGAGGGACCCAGTACTTC,CSARASGRGTQYF
few,TRBV28,TRBJ1-1,.,TGTGCCAGCAGTTTATCGGGGGGTCACACTGAAGCTTTCTTT,CASSLSGGHTEAFF
.,TRBV7-7,TRBJ1-5,.,TGTGCCGCCGGAGATTATAGCAATCAGCCCCAGCATTTT,CAAGDYSNQPQHF
few,TRBV11-2,TRBJ2-7,.,TGTGCCAGCAGCCACCCGACCGAGCAGTACTTC,CASSHPTEQYF
many,TRBV7-6,TRBJ2-3,TRBD2,TGTGCCAGCAGAGTAGCGGGAACTAGCACAGATACGCAGTATTTT,CASRVAGTSTDTQYF
many,TRBV19,TRBJ2-1,TRBD2,TGTGCCACCCAGCCTGGGAGCGGGATTGGGAGTAGTGAGCAGTTCTTC,CATQPGSGIGSSEQFF
many,TRBV7-2,TRBJ1-1,.,TGTGCCAGCAGCTCCCTGAGGACTGAAGCTTTCTTT,CASSSLRTEAFF
few,TRBV28,TRBJ1-5,TRBD1,TGTGCCAGCAGCGGGACAGAGATAAGCAATCAGCCCCAGCATTTT,CASSGTEISNQPQHF
.,TRBV29-1,TRBJ1-2,TRBD1,TGCAGCGTTGAAGTTGGGACAGGCCGCTGGGCGCCCGGCTACACCTTC,CSVEVGTGRWAPGYTF
.,TRBV19,TRBJ2-7,TRBD2,TGTGCCAGTACCGATTCGGGGGGTACTAGCCTCTACGAGCAGTACTTC,CASTDSGGTSLYEQYF
.,TRBV20-1,TRBJ2-2,TRBD1,TGCAGTGCTAGAGCAGGGGGCTCGAACACCGGGGAGCTGTTTTTT,CSARAGGSNTGELFF
few,TRBV13,TRBJ2-7,.,TGTGCCAGCAGCTTGAGACAGGACTCCTACGAGCAGTACTTC,CASSLRQDSYEQYF
few,TRBV4-2,TRBJ2-7,TRBD1,TGTGCCAGCAGCCACCAACGGGACAGGGACTACGAGCAGTACTTC,CASSHQRDRDYEQYF
many,TRBV18,TRBJ2-7,.,TGTGCCAGCTCACCACCGGGCGCTGGGGCGTCGGCCTACGAGCAGTACTTC,CASSPPGAGASAYEQYF
.,TRBV7-9,TRBJ1-5,.,TGTGCCAGCAGCTTAGCAGGGATTAGCAATCAGCCCCAGCATTTT,CASSLAGISNQPQHF
many,TRBV4-1,TRBJ2-3,.,TGCGCCAGCAGCCAAGTACCGAGCGGCTCTAGCACAGATACGCAGTATTTT,CASSQVPSGSSTDTQYF
many,TRBV5-4,TRBJ2-5,.,TGTGCCAGCAGATCCGGTCTCAGGGACGAGACCCAGTACTTC,CASRSGLRDETQYF
few,TRBV12-3/TRBV12-4,TRBJ2-5,TRBD2,TGTGCCAGCAGCCCCCCGGGACTACTCAAGAAGACCCAGTACTTC,CASSPPGLLKKTQYF
many,TRBV6-7,TRBJ2-1,.,TGTGCCAGCAGCCCGGATTTATACAATGAGCAGTTCTTC,CASSPDLYNEQFF